The 32 T cell receptor beta chains below come from one sample, sequenced in a study of shared T cell receptors in the human thymus. Profiled with immunoSEQ multiplex PCR; TCRdb holds only in-frame clones, not every one. The sample includes roughly 500,000 clones, 75% to 85% of them seen just once. These data were also reused for a study on human thymus T cells.

The sequenced sample consisted of thymocytes. The receptors originated from a boy in the first two years of life with a congenital heart defect.

The chain carries TRBV27 and TRBJ2-3; 10 positions agree with TRBD2. The germline V gene has CDR1 MNHEY and CDR2 SMNVEV (reference sequence). The CDR3 is 17 amino acids. V dropped 5 bases and J dropped 6; count of bases not matched to a gene: 14. Here the CDR3 reads CASSTRTSGDRVDTQYF. CDR3 coding DNA: TGTGCCAGCAGTACTCGGACTAGCGGTGATCGGGTGGATACGCAGTATTTT.

The chain has TRBV6-4 and TRBJ2-7, with TRBD1 matching over 9 bases. J gave up 1 base and V 6 bases, and 10 bases lay outside the gene matches. The CDR3 totals 16 residues. CDR1 and CDR2 (germline): MRHNA, SNTAGT. The CDR3 loop reads CASRSTGGDRSYEQYF. The CDR3 region has the DNA TGTGCCAGCAGGTCCACAGGGGGCGATCGGTCCTACGAGCAGTACTTC.

The chain uses TRBV9 and TRBJ2-2, with 16 bases lining up with TRBD2. The CDR3 totals 21 residues. Per the germline V gene, CDR1 is SGDLS and CDR2 is YYNGEE. Trimming took 0 bases from V and 4 from J; bases not matched to a gene: 12. The chain's CDR3 is CASSVGAEGLAGGPGTGELFF. The CDR3 bases are TGTGCCAGCAGCGTAGGTGCTGAGGGACTAGCGGGAGGGCCTGGCACCGGGGAGCTGTTTTTT.

This chain joins TRBV28 and TRBJ2-7, with 8 nucleotides matching TRBD1. The CDR3 totals 14 residues. Germline values: CDR1 MDHEN, CDR2 SYDVKM. With 6 bases clipped from V and 4 bases from J, the junction kept 8 bases outside the gene matches. This CDR3 reads CASRPGQVLYEQYF. The CDR3 DNA reads TGTGCCAGCAGACCGGGACAGGTACTTTACGAGCAGTACTTC.

V and J are TRBV14 and TRBJ2-7; 9 bases are shared with TRBD1. J gave up 3 bases and V 0 bases, and 6 bases lay outside the gene matches. Germline values: CDR1 SGHDN, CDR2 FVKESK. The CDR3 sequence is 16 residues long. CDR3 in amino acids: CASSQDRGQGNYEQYF. The CDR3, as DNA: TGTGCCAGCAGCCAAGACAGGGGACAGGGCAACTACGAGCAGTACTTC. Combining the CDR3 with reference TRBV14 and TRBJ2-7 gives the whole variable domain EAGVTQFPSHSVIEKGQTVTLRCDPISGHDNLYWYRRVMGKEIKFLLHFVKESKQDESGMPNNRFLAERTGGTYSTLKVQPAELEDSGVYFCASSQDRGQGNYEQYFGPGTRLTVT.

The V call is TRBV28, the J call TRBJ2-1, with D possibly matching TRBD2 (5 bases). Deletions cut 6 bases from V and 8 bases from J, with 11 bases between. This CDR3 spans 12 amino acids. Per germline, CDR1 MDHEN and CDR2 SYDVKM. CDR3 sequence (DNA): TGTGCCAGCAGCCAAACTAGGGATGAGCAGTTCTTC. Its protein product is CASSQTRDEQFF.

This chain links TRBV2 with TRBJ2-3; possibly TRBD1 for D (7 bases). The CDR3 is 20 residues long. CDR1 is SNHLY, CDR2 FYNNEI, per germline. V lost 8 bases to trimming and J lost 0 bases, with 30 bases between them. DNA for the CDR3: TGTGCCAGCGCTTCCGTATACAGGGGCCCCCGAGGGGGGAGCACAGATACGCAGTATTTT. Protein: CASASVYRGPRGGSTDTQYF.

This chain links TRBV5-4 with TRBJ1-2; D perhaps matches TRBD1 (5 bases). Per germline, CDR1 SGHNT and CDR2 YYREEE (reference sequence). Between the trimmed V and J ends, which lost 2 bases and 0 bases, there was a span of 11 bases. This CDR3 is 15 amino acids long. Written as DNA, the CDR3 is TGTGCCAGCAGCTTTGACAGAAGAACTAACTATGGCTACACCTTC. Amino acid sequence: CASSFDRRTNYGYTF.

The V call is TRBV4-3, the J call TRBJ2-2; D call uncertain. Deletions cut 1 base from V and 10 bases from J, with 10 bases between. This CDR3 has 13 amino acids. In germline, CDR1 is LGHNA, CDR2 YSLEER. CDR3 DNA sequence: TGCGCCAGCAGCCAAGTAACCCGGTCGGAGCTGTTTTTT. Its protein product is CASSQVTRSELFF.

V is TRBV5-6 and J is TRBJ2-4; 8 nucleotides align to TRBD2. V trimming: 4 bases; J trimming: 7 bases; junction bases outside the gene matches: 10. Looked up from germline, CDR1 is SGHDT and CDR2 is YYEEEE. This CDR3 spans 15 amino acids. The CDR3 protein is CASSRGGIRGNIQYF. CDR3 bases: TGTGCCAGCAGCCGCGGGGGGATCCGAGGGAACATTCAGTACTTC. Filled out from reference TRBV5-6 and TRBJ2-4, the complete variable domain reads DAGVTQSPTHLIKTRGQQVTLRCSPKSGHDTVSWYQQALGQGPQFIFQYYEEEERQRGNFPDRFSGHQFPNYSSELNVNALLLGDSALYLCASSRGGIRGNIQYFGAGTRLSVL.

The rearrangement links TRBV29-1 to TRBJ2-1; perhaps TRBD2 as D (7 bases). The CDR3 is made up of 18 amino acids. Germline values: CDR1 SQVTM, CDR2 ANQGSEA. V was cut by 7 bases and J by 0 bases, with 25 bases left in between. CDR3 nucleotides: TGCAGCGGTCAGGGGCTAGCGGACACTATGAGCTCCTACAATGAGCAGTTCTTC. As protein: CSGQGLADTMSSYNEQFF.

The V gene is TRBV14, the J gene TRBJ2-3; weak D call: TRBD2 (5 bases). This CDR3 spans 19 amino acids. CDR1 SGHDN and CDR2 FVKESK come from the germline V gene. Trimming left V 2 bases short and J 1 base short, with 22 bases between. The chain's CDR3 is CASSQQEVVLRRRTDTQYF. The CDR3 nucleotides read TGTGCCAGCAGCCAACAGGAGGTCGTTCTCCGGCGCCGCACAGATACGCAGTATTTT.

V gene TRBV10-3 combines with J gene TRBJ2-1, with D perhaps TRBD2 (6 bases). This CDR3 has 16 amino acids. The germline CDR1 and CDR2 sequences are ENHRY and SYGVKD. The V end lost 10 bases, the J end lost 6 bases, and 25 bases lay between the germline ends. The CDR3 nucleotides are TGTGCCACCTACCGCGGAGGGAGCCTCCACCCCAATGAGCAGTTCTTC. As protein: CATYRGGSLHPNEQFF.

The chain links TRBV6-1 to TRBJ2-3; a weak D match, TRBD2 (6 bases). Deletions cut 8 bases from V and 0 bases from J, with 12 bases between. From germline, CDR1 is MNHNS and CDR2 SASEGT. CDR3 length: 14 residues. CDR3 residues: CASEGLLSTDTQYF. DNA of the CDR3: TGTGCCAGCGAAGGACTACTAAGCACAGATACGCAGTATTTT.

The J gene is TRBJ2-2, the V gene TRBV13; the D gene is possibly TRBD2 (7 bases). CDR1 PRHDT and CDR2 FYEKMQ come from the germline V gene (reference sequence). The CDR3 spans 17 residues. Deletions cut 4 bases from V and 2 bases from J, with 17 bases between. This CDR3 is CASSSNREGGNTGELFF. Written as DNA, the CDR3 is TGTGCCAGCAGCTCCAACAGGGAGGGCGGAAACACCGGGGAGCTGTTTTTT.

The J gene is TRBJ2-3, the V gene TRBV5-1; 12 nucleotides line up with TRBD2. The CDR3 is made up of 16 amino acids. The germline V gene encodes CDR1 SGHRS and CDR2 YFSETQ. Trimming cost V 4 bases and J 2 bases; bases outside gene matches: 5. The CDR3 DNA follows: TGCGCCAGCAGCACGGGACTAGCGGGCCCCACAGATACGCAGTATTTT. It yields the protein CASSTGLAGPTDTQYF. The full variable domain, completed using reference TRBV5-1 and TRBJ2-3, is KAGVTQTPRYLIKTRGQQVTLSCSPISGHRSVSWYQQTPGQGLQFLFEYFSETQRNKGNFPGRFSGRQFSNSRSEMNVSTLELGDSALYLCASSTGLAGPTDTQYFGPGTRLTVL.

For the CDR3, the DNA is TGTGCCAGCAGCCGATTTGACAGGGCACACGAGCAGTACTTC. This translates into CASSRFDRAHEQYF. The chain joins TRBV14 to TRBJ2-7; TRBD1 matches at 7 bases. Germline CDR1 SGHDN, CDR2 FVKESK. The J segment lost 5 bases and the V segment lost 4 bases, leaving 8 bases of the junction unmatched. This CDR3 contains 14 residues.

The chain is built from TRBV4-1 and TRBJ2-7; D perhaps matches TRBD2 (5 bases). The V and J ends lost 4 bases and 0 bases respectively, with 10 bases between them. Germline CDR1 reads MGHRA; CDR2 reads YSYEKL. This CDR3 has 14 amino acids. CDR3 residues: CASSPEGFSYEQYF. The DNA for the CDR3 is TGCGCCAGCAGCCCCGAGGGTTTCTCCTACGAGCAGTACTTC.

V and J are TRBV12-5 and TRBJ2-5; 8 positions agree with TRBD2. The V segment lost 5 bases and the J segment 3 bases; nucleotides outside the gene matches: 5. This CDR3 is built from 14 residues. Germline CDR1 LGHNT, CDR2 FRNRAP. The CDR3 DNA sequence: TGTGCTAGTGGTAAGGGACTAGTTGAAGAGACCCAGTACTTC. Translating gives CASGKGLVEETQYF.

The genes are TRBV2 and TRBJ1-5, with 8 nucleotides matching TRBD1. With V trimmed by 6 bases and J by 0 bases, 4 bases remained unmatched. Germline CDR1 is SNHLY and CDR2 is FYNNEI. The CDR3 is made up of 15 amino acids. The CDR3 reads CASSPGQDSNQPQHF. CDR3 DNA sequence: TGTGCCAGCAGCCCGGGACAGGATAGCAATCAGCCCCAGCATTTT.

CDR3 nucleotides: TGTGCCAGCAGCCCATCAGCGGGTCGGGGAGCTAATGAAAAACTGTTTTTT. Protein sequence: CASSPSAGRGANEKLFF. This sequence joins TRBV11-2 and TRBJ1-4; D is undetermined. Germline V gene data show CDR1 as SGHAT and CDR2 as FQNNGV. The CDR3 has 17 residues. Between the trimmed V and J ends, which lost 5 bases and 3 bases, there was a span of 19 bases.

The chain joins TRBV2 to TRBJ1-4, with 8 bases that match TRBD1. The CDR3 loop spans 13 amino acids. Germline-derived CDR1 and CDR2 are SNHLY and FYNNEI. The CDR3 is CASRDRLEEKLFF. DNA for the CDR3: TGTGCGAGCCGGGACAGGTTGGAAGAAAAACTGTTTTTT.

This chain joins TRBV28 and TRBJ1-4; 7 bases map to TRBD1. This CDR3 has 14 residues. V lost 6 bases and J lost 7; bases outside the gene matches: 8. Germline CDR1 reads MDHEN; CDR2 reads SYDVKM. CDR3 sequence (DNA): TGTGCCAGCAGCCCGAGACAGGGAGGTGAAAAACTGTTTTTT. Protein: CASSPRQGGEKLFF. The full variable domain, its missing parts supplied by reference TRBV28 and TRBJ1-4, is DVKVTQSSRYLVKRTGEKVFLECVQDMDHENMFWYRQDPGLGLRLIYFSYDVKMKEKGDIPEGYSVSREKKERFSLILESASTNQTSMYLCASSPRQGGEKLFFGSGTQLSVL.

The chain links TRBV4-3 to TRBJ2-2; 8 positions match TRBD2. The CDR3 spans 18 residues. V trimming: 0 bases; J trimming: 3 bases; junction bases outside the gene matches: 9. In germline, CDR1 is LGHNA, CDR2 YSLEER. This CDR3 is CASSQDRRPRGDTGELFF. The CDR3 DNA reads as TGCGCCAGCAGCCAAGATCGGAGACCGCGGGGGGACACCGGGGAGCTGTTTTTT.

The chain joins TRBV7-6 to TRBJ1-1, with a tentative D call TRBD1 (6 bases). The V gene's germline CDR1 is SGHVS and CDR2 FNYEAQ. V gave up 5 bases and J gave up 4 bases, with 17 bases separating them. This CDR3 has 15 amino acids. CDR3 region: CASSQPQGRITEAFF. The CDR3 nucleotides read TGTGCCAGCAGCCAGCCCCAGGGGCGCATCACTGAAGCTTTCTTT. The variable domain in full, with the rest retrieved from reference TRBV7-6 and TRBJ1-1, is GAGVSQSPRYKVTKRGQDVALRCDPISGHVSLYWYRQALGQGPEFLTYFNYEAQQDKSGLPNDRFSAERPEGSISTLTIQRTEQRDSAMYRCASSQPQGRITEAFFGQGTRLTVV.

The sample holds a few counts of this clone. The rearrangement links TRBV5-6 to TRBJ2-7; a weak D match, TRBD1 (6 bases). The germline CDR1 and CDR2 sequences are SGHDT and YYEEEE. The CDR3 is 13 amino acids. V lost 0 bases and J 6 bases, leaving 10 bases between the germline ends. The chain's CDR3 is CASSLGTVGEQYF. CDR3 DNA sequence: TGTGCCAGCAGCTTGGGGACAGTAGGCGAGCAGTACTTC.

A word on this clone: One junction end disagrees with the germline gene, perhaps due to a read error. V gene TRBV7-7 combines with J gene TRBJ1-1; D might be TRBD1 (5 bases). Germline-derived CDR1 and CDR2 are SSHAT and FNYEAQ (reference sequence). This CDR3 has 16 residues. CDR3 in amino acids: CASSSYRDSPYGGAFF. CDR3 nucleotide sequence: TGTGCTAGCAGCTCTTACCGGGACTCCCCATATGGTGGAGCTTTCTTT.

The chain employs TRBV19 and TRBJ2-3; 12 positions agree with TRBD2. V lost 5 bases to trimming and J lost 1 base; unmatched junction nucleotides: 7. Germline-derived CDR1 and CDR2 are LNHDA and SQIVND (reference sequence). The CDR3 contains 17 residues. CDR3 DNA sequence: TGTGCCAGTAGTTCCGGGACTAGCGGGTTACGCACAGATACGCAGTATTTT. Its translation: CASSSGTSGLRTDTQYF.

This sequence joins TRBV29-1 and TRBJ2-3; D is perhaps TRBD1 (5 bases). Germline-derived CDR1 and CDR2 are SQVTM and ANQGSEA. CDR3 size: 16 residues. V gave up 6 bases and J gave up 5 bases, with 24 bases separating them. The CDR3 sequence: CSVECPGRNSRDTQYF. DNA for the CDR3: TGCAGCGTCGAATGTCCAGGGCGCAATTCCAGAGATACGCAGTATTTT.

CDR3 sequence reads: CASSAVTNTGELFF. The CDR3 nucleotides read TGTGCCAGCTCGGCGGTGACGAACACCGGGGAGCTGTTTTTT. The V and J genes are TRBV7-9 and TRBJ2-2, with D uncertain. The V and J ends lost 8 bases and 0 bases respectively, with 10 bases between them. CDR3 length: 14 amino acids. The germline gives CDR1 SEHNR, CDR2 FQNEAQ (reference sequence).

The rearrangement links TRBV19 to TRBJ2-7, with D possibly TRBD1 on 6 matching bases. The CDR3 totals 14 residues. V gave up 5 bases and J gave up 2 bases, with 13 bases separating them. Germline V gives CDR1 LNHDA, CDR2 SQIVND (reference sequence). The CDR3 DNA reads TGTGCCAGTAGTCCCCAAGAGGGGGCCTACGAGCAGTACTTC. Its protein is CASSPQEGAYEQYF.

The V call is TRBV7-2, the J call TRBJ2-7, with TRBD2 identical over 8 bases. The CDR3 is 14 residues long. Looked up from germline, CDR1 is SGHTA and CDR2 is FQGNSA. J lost 5 bases, V lost 5 bases, and 8 bases had no gene match. CDR3 in amino acids: CASSPPREGHEQYF. The CDR3, as DNA: TGTGCCAGCAGCCCCCCCCGGGAGGGCCACGAGCAGTACTTC. The variable domain in full, completed from reference TRBV7-2 and TRBJ2-7, reads GAGVSQSPSNKVTEKGKDVELRCDPISGHTALYWYRQSLGQGLEFLIYFQGNSAPDKSGLPSDRFSAERTGGSVSTLTIQRTQQEDSAVYLCASSPPREGHEQYFGPGTRLTVT.